The T cell receptor (beta chain) under discussion was sequenced for a study of blood T cells in healthy people across ages. PCR was performed a second time for about 6 to 11 cycles using a sample-barcoded 5' primer and a J-beta primer mix. Via MiXCR, TCRdb re-called the 5' RACE reads, giving one row per CDR3 protein. The table has 700,000 or so distinct CDR3 sequences, around two fifths seen once; the top ten hold about 32%. The CDR3 has 16 amino acids. Germline-derived CDR1 and CDR2 are DFQATT and SNEGSKA (reference sequence). The chain couples TRBV20-1 to TRBJ2-5; D is unclear. Judging by the DNA end, TRBJ2-7 fits better; the J call may be wrong. The receptor was isolated from a man older than 75 in good health. Sequencing was done on a sample of blood. The DNA of the CDR3 is TGCAGTGCTCGCCCGAGGAGCCTTCCCCCGGGTTACGAGCAGTACTTC. It is translated as CSARPRSLPPGYEQYF.